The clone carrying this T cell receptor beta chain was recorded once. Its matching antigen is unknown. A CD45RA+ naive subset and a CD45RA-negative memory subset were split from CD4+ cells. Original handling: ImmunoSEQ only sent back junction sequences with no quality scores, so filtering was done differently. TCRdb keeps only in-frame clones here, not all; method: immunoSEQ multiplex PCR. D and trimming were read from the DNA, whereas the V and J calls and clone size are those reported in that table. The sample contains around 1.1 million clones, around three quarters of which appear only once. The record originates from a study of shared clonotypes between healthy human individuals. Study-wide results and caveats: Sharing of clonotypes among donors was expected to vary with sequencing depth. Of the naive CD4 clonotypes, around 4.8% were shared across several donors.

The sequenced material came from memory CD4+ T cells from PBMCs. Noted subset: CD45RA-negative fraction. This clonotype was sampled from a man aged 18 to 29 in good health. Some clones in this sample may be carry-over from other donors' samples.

CDR3 region: CATSLLQAPGELFF. In DNA form, the CDR3 reads TGTGCCACCAGCCTCCTACAGGCCCCCGGGGAGCTGTTTTTT. The chain joins TRBV15 to TRBJ2-2; perhaps TRBD1 as D (5 bases). The CDR3 is made up of 14 amino acids. Germline-derived CDR1 and CDR2 are LNHNV and YYDKDF (reference sequence). The V end was cut by 5 bases, the J end by 6 bases, with 13 bases between. Variable domain in full (rest from reference TRBV15 and TRBJ2-2): DAMVIQNPRYQVTQFGKPVTLSCSQTLNHNVMYWYQQKSSQAPKLLFHYYDKDFNNEADTPDNFQSRRPNTSFCFLDIRSPGLGDTAMYLCATSLLQAPGELFFGEGSRLTVL.